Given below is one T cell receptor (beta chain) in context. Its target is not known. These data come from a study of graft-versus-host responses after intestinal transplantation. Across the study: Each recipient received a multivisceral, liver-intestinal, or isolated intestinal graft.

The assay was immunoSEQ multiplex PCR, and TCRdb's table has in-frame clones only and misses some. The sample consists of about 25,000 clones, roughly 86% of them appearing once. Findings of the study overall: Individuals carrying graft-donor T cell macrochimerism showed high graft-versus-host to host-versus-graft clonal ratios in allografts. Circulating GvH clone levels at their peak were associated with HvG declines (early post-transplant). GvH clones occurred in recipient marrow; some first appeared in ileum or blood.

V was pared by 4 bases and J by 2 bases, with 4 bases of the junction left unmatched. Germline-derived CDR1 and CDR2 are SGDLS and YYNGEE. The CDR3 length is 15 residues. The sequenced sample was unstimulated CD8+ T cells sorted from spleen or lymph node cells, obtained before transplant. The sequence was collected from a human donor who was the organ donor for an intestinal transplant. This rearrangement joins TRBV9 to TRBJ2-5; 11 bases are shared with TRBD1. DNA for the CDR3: TGTGCCAGCAGCATCGGGACAGGGGGACAAGAGACCCAGTACTTC. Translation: CASSIGTGGQETQYF.